This TCR beta chain is from a study of molecular identifiers for immune sequencing clone quantification. As previously described, bulk TCR libraries were made using listed TCR primers. TCRdb passed the PCR reads through MiXCR, listing each CDR3 protein once. The data contain more than 450,000 distinct CDR3 sequences, about 21% of them singletons. With 6 bases removed from V and 4 bases from J, the gap between germline ends came to 28 bases. CDR1 and CDR2 (germline): KGHSH, LQKENI. This CDR3 has 18 amino acids. This clonotype was counted between two and nine times. This sequence was found in a human donor in good health. Some libraries in this study had Jurkat cell RNA spiked in. The source material was naive CD8+ T cells from blood, with Jurkat cell RNA spiked in. Regarding subset: FACS-sorted CD8+CD4-CCR7+CD45RA+ naive T cells. The J gene is TRBJ2-7, the V gene TRBV18, with a weak D call TRBD1 (7 bases). This CDR3 is CASSPDREVPENSYEQYF. In DNA, the CDR3 is TGTGCCAGCTCGCCTGACAGGGAGGTGCCCGAAAATTCGTACGAGCAGTACTTC.